Below, 18 T cell receptor beta chains from the same sample are listed, as sequenced in a study of T-cell reconstitution after alpha-beta-depleted transplantation in children. Using unique molecular identifiers, the investigators prepared the TCRbeta library. From the PCR reads, TCRdb called clonotypes with MiXCR, one entry per CDR3 protein. The data contain nearly 350,000 distinct CDR3 sequences, about 17% of them singletons. Sequenced material: PBMCs, mostly from graft donor cells, taken 360 days after TCRalphabeta/CD19-depleted stem cell transplant. The source of these receptors is a male patient aged 2 to 9 who had a stem cell transplant for acute lymphoblastic leukemia, so the T cells may come from the graft donor.

The rearrangement joins TRBV5-6 to TRBJ1-5; 7 positions match TRBD1. This CDR3 comprises 13 residues. Germline V gene sequence: CDR1 SGHDT, CDR2 YYEEEE. J lost 4 bases, V lost 9 bases, and 7 bases had no gene match. DNA for the CDR3: TGTGCCAAGACAGGGCCTAAAAATCAGCCCCAGCATTTT. Translated, it gives CAKTGPKNQPQHF.

The V call is TRBV4-3, the J call TRBJ2-7; no clear D gene. The CDR3 contains 14 residues. Germline V CDR1 and CDR2: LGHNA, YSLEER. Trimming took 4 bases from V and 3 from J, leaving 13 bases between them. The CDR3 region has the DNA TGCGCCAGCAGCCGCTCGATGGACGGCTACGAGCAGTACTTC. Encoded protein: CASSRSMDGYEQYF.

V and J are TRBV6-1 and TRBJ1-1; D possibly corresponds to TRBD1 (6 bases). The CDR3 spans 13 residues. V was trimmed by 5 bases and J by 0 bases, leaving 7 bases between them. CDR1 MNHNS and CDR2 SASEGT come from the germline V gene. The CDR3 spells CASSTGLNTEAFF. The CDR3 DNA follows: TGTGCCAGCAGTACAGGGTTGAACACTGAAGCTTTCTTT.

This chain links TRBV4-3 with TRBJ2-3, with D possibly TRBD2 on 5 matching bases. CDR3 length equals 12 residues. Germline lookup yields CDR1 LGHNA and CDR2 YSLEER. V dropped 3 bases and J dropped 5 bases, with 6 bases sitting between them. CDR3 nucleotides: TGCGCCAGCAGCCACGGAGGAGATACGCAGTATTTT. Residues: CASSHGGDTQYF.

The V and J genes are TRBV28 and TRBJ2-3, with 7 bases matching TRBD2. This CDR3 is built from 17 residues. V lost 6 bases, J lost 3 bases, and 15 bases stayed unmatched. Germline lookup yields CDR1 MDHEN and CDR2 SYDVKM. The CDR3 loop reads CASSLGLSGVRTDTQYF. The CDR3 coding sequence is TGTGCCAGCAGCCTGGGCCTCAGCGGGGTAAGAACAGATACGCAGTATTTT.

The J gene is TRBJ2-3, the V gene TRBV4-3; 7 positions match TRBD2. J was trimmed by 0 bases and V by 1 base; bases with no gene match: 10. Germline lookup yields CDR1 LGHNA and CDR2 YSLEER. The CDR3 runs 18 residues. The chain's CDR3 is CASSQGWASGRSTDTQYF. The CDR3 bases are TGCGCCAGCAGCCAAGGCTGGGCTAGCGGACGGAGCACAGATACGCAGTATTTT.

The rearrangement uses TRBV18 and TRBJ2-1; 11 bases are a match to TRBD2. The germline V gene encodes CDR1 KGHSH and CDR2 LQKENI. The CDR3 sequence is 18 residues long. J lost 6 bases, V lost 2 bases, and 12 bases had no gene match. In DNA, the CDR3 is TGTGCCAGCTCACCATTCACTAGCGGGAGTTCCTTTTTCAATGAGCAGTTCTTC. It specifies CASSPFTSGSSFFNEQFF.

The sample holds many counts of this clonotype. V usage is TRBV29-1 and J usage is TRBJ1-2, with D unresolved. Trimming cost V 3 bases and J 2 bases, with 7 bases left between them. The CDR3 has 12 amino acids. Germline V gives CDR1 SQVTM, CDR2 ANQGSEA. The CDR3 DNA sequence: TGCAGCGTTGAGGCAGCAAACTATGGCTACACCTTC. Its protein product is CSVEAANYGYTF. Full variable domain (missing parts from reference TRBV29-1 and TRBJ1-2): SAVISQKPSRDICQRGTSLTIQCQVDSQVTMMFWYRQQPGQSLTLIATANQGSEATYESGFVIDKFPISRPNLTFSTLTVSNMSPEDSSIYLCSVEAANYGYTFGSGTRLTVV.

This chain connects TRBV4-1 to TRBJ2-7; D uncertain. The CDR3 extends over 13 amino acids. Between the trimmed V and J ends, which lost 0 bases and 2 bases, there was a span of 5 bases. Per the germline V gene, CDR1 is MGHRA and CDR2 is YSYEKL. The DNA for the CDR3 is TGCGCCAGCAGCCAAGAATTGGCCTACGAGCAGTACTTC. It translates to CASSQELAYEQYF.

This clonotype was detected a few times. One end of the junction does not line up with germline, which may come from a read error. V and J are TRBV28 and TRBJ1-1; 9 nucleotides align to TRBD1. The CDR3 length is 18 residues. Germline CDR1 MDHEN, CDR2 SYDVKM. Here the CDR3 reads CATSRSFIRQGVTTEAFF. CDR3 coding DNA: TGTGCCACCAGTCGCAGCTTTATCCGACAGGGGGTTACCACTGAAGCTTTCTTT.

This rearrangement joins TRBV29-1 to TRBJ1-2; D gene uncertain. The CDR3 loop spans 12 amino acids. Germline CDR1 SQVTM, CDR2 ANQGSEA. The V end lost 7 bases, the J end lost 1 base, and 10 bases lay between the germline ends. CDR3 nucleotides: TGCAGCGCGCTCCGGATTAACTATGGCTACACCTTC. This encodes CSALRINYGYTF.

The chain recombines TRBV4-2 with TRBJ2-1; the D gene is possibly TRBD2 (5 bases). The CDR3 is 16 residues long. V was shortened by 2 bases and J by 2 bases, with 13 bases between the two germline ends. Germline V gene lookup returns CDR1 LGHNA and CDR2 YNFKEQ. Here the CDR3 DNA reads TGTGCCAGCAGCCAAAACAGAGGGTACACCTACAATGAGCAGTTCTTC. It yields the protein CASSQNRGYTYNEQFF.

This clonotype was observed many times. V and J are TRBV5-8 and TRBJ2-7; a possible D gene is TRBD1 (6 bases). Trimming removed 0 bases from V and 6 bases from J, with 10 bases in between. The CDR3 runs to 13 residues. The germline gives CDR1 SGHTS, CDR2 YDEGEE. CDR3 DNA: TGTGCCAGCAGCTTGGGGACAGCACTCGAGCAGTACTTC. The encoded protein is CASSLGTALEQYF.

This clonotype showed up just a few times. The chain has TRBV5-6 and TRBJ2-3, with 8 bases matching TRBD1. Looked up from germline, CDR1 is SGHDT and CDR2 is YYEEEE. J gave up 2 bases and V 8 bases, and 4 bases lay outside the gene matches. The CDR3 has 13 residues. CDR3 amino acids: CASDRGLTDTQYF. The CDR3 DNA follows: TGTGCCAGTGACAGGGGACTCACAGATACGCAGTATTTT.

This clonotype has only a few counts. The CDR3 DNA reads as TGTGCCAGCAGTAGGAGGGTAGATTTATCAACTAATGAAAAACTGTTTTTT. The encoded protein is CASSRRVDLSTNEKLFF. The rearrangement uses TRBV28 and TRBJ1-4; D is unclear. Trimming removed 5 bases at V and 0 bases at J, with 16 bases between. The germline CDR1 and CDR2 sequences are MDHEN and SYDVKM. The CDR3 contains 17 residues.

This clonotype has more than one count but fewer than ten. The chain combines TRBV5-1 with TRBJ2-3; 9 bases line up with TRBD2. The CDR3 consists of 17 residues. The J segment lost 5 bases and the V segment lost 4 bases, leaving 14 bases of the junction unmatched. Germline V gene sequence: CDR1 SGHRS, CDR2 YFSETQ. The CDR3 is CASSPKTSGPTKDTQYF. In DNA form, the CDR3 reads TGCGCCAGCAGCCCGAAGACTAGCGGCCCGACAAAAGATACGCAGTATTTT.

This clonotype was recorded at least ten times. The CDR3 is CSASRGLLNEKLFF. Here the CDR3 DNA reads TGCAGTGCTAGTAGGGGCCTCCTTAATGAAAAACTGTTTTTT. The chain couples TRBV20-1 to TRBJ1-4, with D possibly matching TRBD1 (5 bases). CDR1 DFQATT and CDR2 SNEGSKA come from the germline V gene (reference sequence). The V and J ends lost 3 bases and 4 bases respectively, with 12 bases between them. The CDR3 covers 14 residues.

V gene TRBV4-2 combines with J gene TRBJ2-1; tentative D call: TRBD2 (5 bases). This CDR3 comprises 18 residues. The germline V and J ends were trimmed by 1 base and 3 bases, with 19 bases remaining between them. CDR1 LGHNA and CDR2 YNFKEQ come from the germline V gene. This chain's CDR3 is CASSQGAIGAELYNEQFF. Here the CDR3 DNA reads TGTGCCAGCAGCCAAGGGGCTATAGGAGCGGAGCTCTACAATGAGCAGTTCTTC.